One and the same sample provided the 30 T cell receptor beta chains below, sequenced in a study of T cells in localized non-small cell lung cancer. Produced via immunoSEQ multiplex PCR; TCRdb's table is partial and in-frame only. The sample holds approximately 35,000 clones; about 90% are singletons and the top ten take 5.5% to 6%. Here the sequenced sample was PBMCs, taken before any cancer treatment. The receptors here all came from a man between 40 and 70 years old with stage II lung adenocarcinoma.

CDR3 loop: CAWSGQGNQPQHF. In nucleotides, the CDR3 is TGTGCCTGGAGTGGACAGGGGAATCAGCCCCAGCATTTT. The rearrangement joins TRBV30 to TRBJ1-5, with TRBD1 identical over 8 bases. Unmatched junction bases numbered 0, after V lost 1 base and J lost 4 bases. CDR1 is GTSNPN, CDR2 SVGIG, per germline (reference sequence). This CDR3 region has 13 residues.

The rearrangement joins TRBV21-1 to TRBJ2-1; the D segment call TRBD2 is taken from the table without a DNA check. TRBV21-1 is labeled a pseudogene. The CDR3 spans 20 residues. The DNA for the CDR3 is TGTGCCAGCAGCAAAATGGAGAGAGAGACTAGCGGGGGGGCCCACAATGAGCAGTTCTTC. This gives the protein CASSKMERETSGGAHNEQFF.

The chain links TRBV28 to TRBJ2-5, with D perhaps matching TRBD1 (7 bases). Germline CDR1 MDHEN, CDR2 SYDVKM. The ends were cut back, 6 bases at V and 0 bases at J, with 11 bases in the middle. The CDR3 spans 14 residues. The CDR3: CASREGQNQETQYF. CDR3 in DNA: TGTGCCAGCAGGGAGGGACAGAACCAAGAGACCCAGTACTTC.

V usage is TRBV11-3 and J usage is TRBJ1-6, with a tentative D call TRBD1 (5 bases). Germline V gives CDR1 SGHNT, CDR2 YENEEA. The CDR3 totals 17 residues. V gave up 8 bases and J gave up 0 bases, with 17 bases separating them. In DNA, the CDR3 is TGTGCCAGCGCTGGGGCAGGGCCTAGCTCCTATAATTCACCCCTCCACTTT. The encoded protein is CASAGAGPSSYNSPLHF.

CDR3 loop: CASTQLGTGGEKLFF. In DNA form, the CDR3 reads TGTGCCAGCACCCAACTGGGGACAGGGGGTGAAAAACTGTTTTTT. The gene calls are TRBV7-9 and TRBJ1-4; 11 positions match TRBD1. Germline CDR1 and CDR2: SEHNR and FQNEAQ (reference sequence). With V trimmed by 7 bases and J by 7 bases, 8 bases remained unmatched. The CDR3 runs 15 residues.

V usage is TRBV7-8 and J usage is TRBJ1-5; D remains ambiguous. The V gene's germline CDR1 is SGHVS and CDR2 FQNEAQ. Trimming removed 2 bases from V and 2 bases from J, with 10 bases in between. This CDR3 contains 15 residues. The CDR3 spells CASSLSGGGNQPQHF. In DNA form, the CDR3 reads TGTGCCAGCAGCTTATCCGGCGGCGGCAATCAGCCCCAGCATTTT.

This chain links TRBV10-1 with TRBJ2-4, with a possible D match to TRBD1 (6 bases). Germline-derived CDR1 and CDR2 are WNHNN and SYGVQD (reference sequence). With 6 bases removed from V and 0 bases from J, the gap between germline ends came to 9 bases. CDR3 size: 14 residues. The CDR3 here is CASRHREAKNIQYF. The CDR3 DNA is TGCGCCAGCAGACACAGGGAAGCCAAAAACATTCAGTACTTC.

The V call is TRBV11-3, the J call TRBJ2-1, with 11 bases fitting TRBD2. The CDR3 extends over 14 amino acids. Trimming cost V 6 bases and J 10 bases; bases outside gene matches: 8. CDR1 and CDR2 (germline): SGHNT, YENEEA. The CDR3 nucleotides read TGTGCCAGCAGAGTTAGCGGGAGGGCAGAAGAGCAGTTCTTC. Translated, it gives CASRVSGRAEEQFF. Filled out from reference TRBV11-3 and TRBJ2-1, the complete variable domain reads EAGVVQSPRYKIIEKKQPVAFWCNPISGHNTLYWYLQNLGQGPELLIRYENEEAVDDSQLPKDRFSAERLKGVDSTLKIQPAELGDSAVYLCASRVSGRAEEQFFGPGTRLTVL.

The CDR3 loop is CASKPGRENIQYF. The CDR3 DNA reads as TGTGCCAGCAAGCCCGGACGGGAAAACATTCAGTACTTC. This sequence joins TRBV28 and TRBJ2-4; D is unclear. The V and J ends lost 7 bases and 5 bases respectively, with 12 bases between them. Germline CDR1 and CDR2: MDHEN and SYDVKM. The CDR3 loop spans 13 amino acids.

The rearrangement uses TRBV11-2 and TRBJ1-2; TRBD1 is a possible D gene (5 bases). Germline CDR1 SGHAT, CDR2 FQNNGV. With 0 bases removed from V and 8 bases from J, the gap between germline ends came to 19 bases. CDR3 length: 16 amino acids. CDR3 nucleotide sequence: TGTGCCAGCAGCTTAGATCCTCGGCGACAGTCCGGGGGCTACACCTTC. Its protein product is CASSLDPRRQSGGYTF. Supplemented by reference TRBV11-2 and TRBJ1-2, the full variable domain reads EAGVAQSPRYKIIEKRQSVAFWCNPISGHATLYWYQQILGQGPKLLIQFQNNGVVDDSQLPKDRFSAERLKGVDSTLKIQPAKLEDSAVYLCASSLDPRRQSGGYTFGSGTRLTVV.

The chain links TRBV6-5 to TRBJ2-1, with 13 positions matching TRBD2. The length of the CDR3 is 16 residues. The V segment lost 2 bases and the J segment 9 bases; nucleotides outside the gene matches: 7. The V gene's germline CDR1 is MNHEY and CDR2 SVGAGI. The CDR3 here is CASSYGWTSGRSEQFF. DNA of the CDR3: TGTGCCAGCAGTTACGGGTGGACTAGCGGGAGAAGTGAGCAGTTCTTC.

The chain links TRBV30 to TRBJ1-6; TRBD1 matches at 8 bases. Trimming at V came to 3 bases and at J to 8 bases, leaving 6 bases not matched to a gene. The CDR3 runs to 14 residues. The germline V gene has CDR1 GTSNPN and CDR2 SVGIG (reference sequence). The CDR3 region has the DNA TGTGCCTGGAGCGTCAGGGGGCGCGATTCACCCCTCCACTTT. This gives the protein CAWSVRGRDSPLHF.

The V call is TRBV6-5, the J call TRBJ1-1; D is possibly TRBD1 (5 bases). The CDR3 totals 12 residues. With 5 bases removed from V and 3 bases from J, the gap between germline ends came to 7 bases. Germline lookup yields CDR1 MNHEY and CDR2 SVGAGI. CDR3 nucleotides: TGTGCCAGCAGTACCAGGGACACTGAAGCTTTCTTT. Amino acid sequence: CASSTRDTEAFF.

V gene TRBV27 combines with J gene TRBJ2-2, with no clear D. CDR1 is MNHEY and CDR2 is SMNVEV in the germline V gene (reference sequence). V dropped 2 bases and J dropped 2 bases, with 6 bases sitting between them. The CDR3 is made up of 14 amino acids. The CDR3 spells CASSLVTNTGELFF. The CDR3 nucleotides are TGTGCCAGCAGTTTAGTTACCAACACCGGGGAGCTGTTTTTT.

This clone came up once. This sequence joins TRBV27 and TRBJ2-1, with 13 bases identical to TRBD2. The CDR3 is 16 residues long. The germline gives CDR1 MNHEY, CDR2 SMNVEV (reference sequence). J lost 7 bases, V lost 3 bases, and 6 bases had no gene match. The CDR3 coding sequence is TGTGCCAGCAGTTTGGTGGGGACTAGCGGGACTAATGAGCAGTTCTTC. Its translation: CASSLVGTSGTNEQFF.

The chain is built from TRBV10-3 and TRBJ2-7; D uncertain. From germline, CDR1 is ENHRY and CDR2 SYGVKD. This CDR3 has 14 amino acids. V lost 11 bases and J 5 bases, leaving 22 bases between the germline ends. This CDR3 is CASRPPTKADEQYF. For the CDR3, the DNA is TGTGCCTCACGCCCCCCTACCAAGGCGGACGAGCAGTACTTC.

The rearrangement links TRBV7-8 to TRBJ2-3; D unclear. V gave up 8 bases and J gave up 0 bases, with 21 bases separating them. Germline CDR1 and CDR2: SGHVS and FQNEAQ. The CDR3 runs 17 residues. The CDR3 spells CASYPRRQEYSTDTQYF. The CDR3, as DNA: TGTGCCAGCTACCCCCGGCGCCAAGAATATAGCACAGATACGCAGTATTTT. The complete variable domain, with remaining parts taken from reference TRBV7-8 and TRBJ2-3, reads GAGVSQSPRYKVAKRGQDVALRCDPISGHVSLFWYQQALGQGPEFLTYFQNEAQLDKSGLPSDRFFAERPEGSVSTLKIQRTQQEDSAVYLCASYPRRQEYSTDTQYFGPGTRLTVL.

For the CDR3, the DNA is TGTGCCAGCAGCTGGGACTGGGACAACACAGATACGCAGTATTTT. Protein sequence: CASSWDWDNTDTQYF. The chain carries TRBV11-1 and TRBJ2-3, with D perhaps given as TRBD1 or TRBD2 (6 bases each). Per the germline V gene, CDR1 is SGHAT and CDR2 is FQDESV (reference sequence). The CDR3 has 15 amino acids. V lost 4 bases and J lost 2, with 13 bases in between. Supplemented by reference TRBV11-1 and TRBJ2-3, the full variable domain reads EAEVAQSPRYKITEKSQAVAFWCDPISGHATLYWYRQILGQGPELLVQFQDESVVDDSQLPKDRFSAERLKGVDSTLKIQPAELGDSAMYLCASSWDWDNTDTQYFGPGTRLTVL.

This sequence joins TRBV4-1 and TRBJ1-6, with D unresolved. CDR1 MGHRA and CDR2 YSYEKL come from the germline V gene. This CDR3 has 18 residues. V lost 2 bases and J 8 bases, leaving 22 bases between the germline ends. The CDR3 here is CASSQFLKQLLKDSPLHF. For the CDR3, the DNA is TGCGCCAGCAGCCAATTCCTCAAACAGCTCCTCAAAGATTCACCCCTCCACTTT.

CDR3 in DNA: TGTGCCAGCAGTGTATCAGGGGGCAATCAGCCCCAGCATTTT. Residues: CASSVSGGNQPQHF. This chain links TRBV2 with TRBJ1-5; tentatively, D is TRBD1 (6 bases). The CDR3 extends over 14 amino acids. Germline V gene sequence: CDR1 SNHLY, CDR2 FYNNEI. V was shortened by 4 bases and J by 2 bases, with 9 bases between the two germline ends. Combining the CDR3 with reference TRBV2 and TRBJ1-5 gives the whole variable domain EPEVTQTPSHQVTQMGQEVILRCVPISNHLYFYWYRQILGQKVEFLVSFYNNEISEKSEIFDDQFSVERPDGSNFTLKIRSTKLEDSAMYFCASSVSGGNQPQHFGDGTRLSIL.

The chain links TRBV6-9 to TRBJ1-2; D not certain. This CDR3 has 14 residues. The germline gives CDR1 MNHGY, CDR2 SVAAGI. Trimming stripped 2 bases from V and 5 bases from J, with 12 bases between. CDR3 sequence (DNA): TGTGCCAGCAGTTATCAGACGGAACAGTATGGCTACACCTTC. This translates into CASSYQTEQYGYTF.

The chain is built from TRBV4-1 and TRBJ1-2; tentatively, D is TRBD1 (5 bases). The CDR3 extends over 16 amino acids. V was shortened by 1 base and J by 1 base, with 13 bases between the two germline ends. CDR1 MGHRA and CDR2 YSYEKL come from the germline V gene. CDR3 DNA: TGCGCCAGCAGCCAAGGCGAGTTGGGGGGTAACTATGGCTACACCTTC. Its protein product is CASSQGELGGNYGYTF.

The chain combines TRBV7-6 with TRBJ2-1; 10 nucleotides align to TRBD2. Looked up from germline, CDR1 is SGHVS and CDR2 is FNYEAQ. The CDR3 covers 13 residues. The ends lost 8 bases at V and 6 bases at J; junction bases unmatched: 4. Written as DNA, the CDR3 is TGTGCCAGCTCCAGCGGGAGGGTCAATGAGCAGTTCTTC. This sequence encodes CASSSGRVNEQFF.

This sequence joins TRBV7-2 and TRBJ2-1, with D perhaps TRBD2 (7 bases). Germline CDR1 SGHTA, CDR2 FQGNSA. The CDR3 loop spans 17 amino acids. V shed 5 bases and J shed 1 base, with 18 bases lying between them. In DNA form, the CDR3 reads TGTGCCAGCAGCCCAGGACTAGGGGGGTCTTCCTACAATGAGCAGTTCTTC. Its translation is CASSPGLGGSSYNEQFF.

The chain joins TRBV10-1 to TRBJ1-1; weak D call: TRBD1 (5 bases). Germline V gives CDR1 WNHNN, CDR2 SYGVQD (reference sequence). Trimming cost V 2 bases and J 3 bases, with 13 bases left between them. The CDR3 totals 15 residues. The CDR3 spells CASSERMLGDTEAFF. CDR3 nucleotides: TGCGCCAGCAGTGAGAGGATGCTGGGGGACACTGAAGCTTTCTTT.

This sequence joins TRBV27 and TRBJ1-6, with TRBD1 matching 7 bases. V dropped 6 bases and J dropped 7; count of bases not matched to a gene: 3. The germline V gene encodes CDR1 MNHEY and CDR2 SMNVEV (reference sequence). The CDR3 runs 13 residues. The CDR3 DNA sequence: TGTGCCAGCAGCTCAGGGGGAAATTCACCCCTCCACTTT. Translating gives CASSSGGNSPLHF.

This clone has just a few counts. CDR3 bases: TGCGCCAGCCAGGCCCGGTTGGATGAGCAGTTCTTC. Translated: CASQARLDEQFF. V is TRBV10-1 and J is TRBJ2-1, with D unclear. Trimming left V 8 bases short and J 8 bases short, with 13 bases between. The CDR3 totals 12 residues. Germline CDR1 and CDR2: WNHNN and SYGVQD (reference sequence).

The chain links TRBV7-9 to TRBJ2-6, with D unclear. Germline values: CDR1 SEHNR, CDR2 FQNEAQ (reference sequence). CDR3 length: 14 amino acids. With 2 bases removed from V and 1 base from J, the gap between germline ends came to 3 bases. DNA for the CDR3: TGTGCCAGCAGCTTAAAATCTGGGGCCAACGTCCTGACTTTC. Translated, it gives CASSLKSGANVLTF.

This clone was picked up one time. V is TRBV11-1 and J is TRBJ2-1; tentatively, D is TRBD2 (6 bases). CDR1 and CDR2 from the germline V gene are SGHAT and FQDESV (reference sequence). Trimming took off 5 bases at V and 3 bases at J, with 26 bases between the two ends. This CDR3 is 19 amino acids long. This CDR3 is CASSDPILPEGSRYNEQFF. The CDR3 DNA reads TGTGCCAGCAGCGATCCCATACTCCCGGAGGGGAGCCGCTACAATGAGCAGTTCTTC.

This chain connects TRBV2 to TRBJ2-3, with a weak D call TRBD2 (6 bases). CDR1 and CDR2 (germline): SNHLY, FYNNEI. This CDR3 is 15 amino acids long. V was trimmed by 3 bases and J by 0 bases, leaving 10 bases between them. CDR3 region: CASSDSSASTDTQYF. CDR3 bases: TGTGCCAGCAGTGATTCTAGCGCGAGCACAGATACGCAGTATTTT.